Below, one T cell receptor (beta chain) is given with its context. This clone has only a few counts. Its antigen remains unidentified. One base away there is no much larger clone; base qualities are not given. There are 15 amino acids in the CDR3, from cysteine to phenylalanine inclusive. Solely the CDR3 DNA is kept, with 45 bases framed from the first base. Between the V and J ends, shortened by 2 bases and 1 base respectively, the junction contains 12 bases. CDR1 and CDR2 are read off the germline V gene as MNHEY and SVGAGI. These data belong to a study of cytomegalovirus exposure and HLA in healthy donors (dated by TCRdb to 2016 to 2017). Regarding the research as a whole: A later analysis indicated that the 120 or so validation repertoires were generated on the platform also employed for the roughly 650 repertoires of the first cohort. The study aimed to test whether signatures of past pathogen exposure could be identified by cataloging public T cell receptors. In addition to the first cohort of 650 to 800 subjects, a separate validation cohort of around 110 different subjects was used. High-throughput TCR immunosequencing, statistical association of individual TCRs with disease status, and machine learning were combined to predict cytomegalovirus infection status.

Donors formed part of the validation cohort, which comprised about 120 subjects and was distinct from the first cohort of under 850 subjects. The paper's findings and limits, for the study overall: A later analysis found that TCRs clustered in the first cohort also tended to co-occur in the 95 to 150 validation repertoires, with roughly 95% of cluster scores above 0. The authors suggested that the approach could potentially be extended to other disease states and immunological phenotypes. Most TCR sequences were observed very rarely across donors, whereas some public TCRs were present in many individuals. In the study, approximately 160 TCR beta chains were listed as associated with cytomegalovirus. The classifier was reported to diagnose cytomegalovirus status with high specificity and sensitivity in both the original and validation cohorts. A few of the identified cytomegalovirus-associated TCR beta chains were confirmed in vitro to be specific for cytomegalovirus antigens. The validation cohort had no HLA typing available for a later analysis, so co-occurrence within that cohort was assessed over all 120 or so repertoires.

Library construction relied on the immunoSEQ multiplex PCR assay. The paper's data handling went like this. A statistical classification framework was built for diagnosing cytomegalovirus status from the catalog of TCR beta chain sequences. TCRdb took this table from immuneACCESS and kept in-frame rearrangements with V and J called. Such tables lack part of the clones; where checked against another copy, unresolved V genes explain under half of the gap, and the rest is unexplained. Clone size and V and J calls were adopted from that table, with D and trimming inferred from the DNA. Within this sample are 250,000 to 400,000 clones, with roughly 88% of them counted one time only. Of the sample, approximately 0.96% falls within the top ten clones.

Sequenced: PBMCs. The sequence derives from a man aged 25-45 years in good health and CMV-seronegative. The chain is assembled from TRBV6-5 and TRBJ2-7, with TRBD1 tentatively as D gene (5 bases match). This receptor carries the CDR3 CASSYGAGKSYEQYF. The DNA sequence is TGTGCCAGCAGTTACGGGGCAGGGAAGTCCTACGAGCAGTACTTC.